This T cell receptor beta chain was recorded in a study of cytomegalovirus exposure and HLA in healthy donors. For the study at large: Previous work identified roughly 110 million unique TCR beta sequences from around 200 million T cells.

This clone was seen more than once but under ten times. Its specificity is not known. Overall study findings and caveats: Presence/absence results assume similar sequencing depth per donor, which may not hold.

PCR involved 60 Vbeta and 13 Jbeta primers. Sequenced by immunoSEQ multiplex PCR; TCRdb stores in-frame clones only, minus some. Altogether about 96,000 clones are present, 55% to 75% being singletons, with the ten largest covering about 3.5%. CDR3 length: 15 residues. Germline V gene data show CDR1 as MNHEY and CDR2 as SVGAGI. The ends were cut back, 3 bases at V and 8 bases at J, with 17 bases in the middle. This sequence was found in a man aged 60 to 69 in good health and CMV-seronegative. J is TRBJ2-1 and V is TRBV6-5, with D uncertain. The sequencing sample was made of PBMCs. The CDR3 DNA is TGTGCCAGCAGTTATACCAGGATGCAGGTGGATGAGCAGTTCTTC. This sequence encodes CASSYTRMQVDEQFF.